This entry describes one TCR beta chain. The data were obtained in a study of shared clonotypes between healthy human individuals. This table comes from immunoSEQ multiplex PCR, and its TCRdb copy is limited to in-frame clones, with some not included. This sample carries some 1,100,000 clones, approximately 80% of them seen once, and the ten largest clones take more than 0.45%. The CDR3 spans 12 residues. Germline V CDR1 and CDR2: MNHEY, SVGAGI. The V end lost 10 bases, the J end lost 11 bases, and 18 bases lay between the germline ends. The sequenced material came from memory CD4+ T cells from PBMCs. Subset specified: CD45RA-negative fraction. This clonotype was sampled from a man aged 18 to 35 in good health. Some clones in this sample may be carry-over from other donors' samples. The chain uses TRBV6-5 and TRBJ1-5; no firm D call. CDR3: CATYSPGFAQHF. The CDR3 DNA sequence: TGTGCCACCTACAGCCCAGGATTCGCCCAGCATTTT.